These 27 T cell receptor beta chains share one sample of origin, sequenced in a study of cytomegalovirus exposure and HLA in healthy donors. Both 60 Vbeta primers and 13 Jbeta primers went into the PCR. The table came from immunoSEQ multiplex PCR; TCRdb's copy has only in-frame clones and leaves some out. Here the sample spans about 160,000 clones, around nine tenths being singletons. The sample was PBMCs. The receptors here all came from a woman aged 25 to 39 in good health and CMV-seronegative.

Notes on this clone: In the same sample, other DNA sequences code for this CDR3. The chain combines TRBV4-1 with TRBJ2-5; 8 bases agree with TRBD1. The CDR3 totals 14 residues. Losses at the gene ends were 5 bases for V and 8 bases for J; bases not matched to a gene: 10. The germline gives CDR1 MGHRA, CDR2 YSYEKL. This CDR3 is CASSWTGRGETQYF. The CDR3 nucleotides are TGCGCCAGCAGCTGGACAGGGAGAGGGGAAACCCAGTACTTC.

The genes are TRBV4-2 and TRBJ1-1, with unresolved D. The CDR3 sequence is 14 residues long. V lost 0 bases, J lost 4 bases, and 9 bases lay in between. CDR1 is LGHNA, CDR2 YNFKEQ, per germline. The CDR3 bases are TGTGCCAGCAGCCAAGAGGGCTTGAGCACTGAAGCTTTCTTT. Protein product: CASSQEGLSTEAFF.

The rearrangement links TRBV11-2 to TRBJ2-7, with 8 bases matching TRBD1. Germline CDR1 is SGHAT and CDR2 is FQNNGV. This CDR3 has 15 residues. V was pared by 6 bases and J by 4 bases, with 11 bases of the junction left unmatched. This CDR3 reads CASRPTGDRLYEQYF. The CDR3 DNA follows: TGTGCCAGCAGGCCGACGGGGGACAGGTTGTACGAGCAGTACTTC.

This chain connects TRBV19 to TRBJ2-7; TRBD1 matches at 8 bases. Germline V gives CDR1 LNHDA, CDR2 SQIVND (reference sequence). This CDR3 is 14 amino acids long. V shed 5 bases and J 3 bases; nucleotides not matched to a gene: 6. CDR3 in amino acids: CASSPGTGHYEQYF. CDR3 nucleotide sequence: TGTGCCAGTAGTCCCGGGACAGGCCACTACGAGCAGTACTTC.

This clone was recorded once. This chain links TRBV7-9 with TRBJ2-5; TRBD2 matches at 10 bases. Unmatched junction bases numbered 5, after V lost 1 base and J lost 3 bases. This CDR3 spans 16 amino acids. In germline, CDR1 is SEHNR, CDR2 FQNEAQ (reference sequence). The CDR3 spells CASSLGASGGKETQYF. DNA for the CDR3: TGTGCCAGCAGCTTAGGGGCTAGCGGGGGAAAAGAGACCCAGTACTTC.

V and J are TRBV2 and TRBJ2-7; no clear D. Trimming removed 4 bases from V and 2 bases from J, with 15 bases in between. The CDR3 runs to 15 residues. Per the germline V gene, CDR1 is SNHLY and CDR2 is FYNNEI. The CDR3 bases are TGTGCCAGCAGTGGGGTTCAACAGAGCACCTACGAGCAGTACTTC. The encoded protein is CASSGVQQSTYEQYF.

This chain's CDR3 is CATSRVYTEAFF. The CDR3 DNA reads as TGTGCCACCAGCAGAGTCTACACTGAAGCTTTCTTT. The V gene is TRBV15, the J gene TRBJ1-1; D is unresolved. Germline CDR1 is LNHNV and CDR2 is YYDKDF (reference sequence). This CDR3 has 12 amino acids. Between the trimmed V and J ends, which lost 1 base and 3 bases, there was a span of 3 bases. The full variable domain, with the rest looked up from reference TRBV15 and TRBJ1-1, is DAMVIQNPRYQVTQFGKPVTLSCSQTLNHNVMYWYQQKSSQAPKLLFHYYDKDFNNEADTPDNFQSRRPNTSFCFLDIRSPGLGDTAMYLCATSRVYTEAFFGQGTRLTVV.

A single count supports this clone. This chain joins TRBV18 and TRBJ2-2; TRBD1 matches at 7 bases. CDR3 length equals 15 residues. Germline-derived CDR1 and CDR2 are KGHSH and LQKENI. V trimming: 1 base; J trimming: 5 bases; junction bases outside the gene matches: 4. In DNA, the CDR3 is TGTGCCAGCTCACCACAGACAGGGCCAACCGGGGAGCTGTTTTTT. Protein sequence: CASSPQTGPTGELFF.

The chain couples TRBV5-4 to TRBJ2-1, with D uncertain. The germline gives CDR1 SGHNT, CDR2 YYREEE (reference sequence). The CDR3 loop spans 11 amino acids. V was pared by 4 bases and J by 5 bases, with 4 bases between. The CDR3: CASSTNNEQFF. The CDR3 nucleotides are TGTGCCAGCAGCACAAACAATGAGCAGTTCTTC.

The chain uses TRBV5-1 and TRBJ1-1, with a possible D match to TRBD1 (5 bases). This CDR3 has 13 amino acids. Germline V gene lookup returns CDR1 SGHRS and CDR2 YFSETQ. V lost 0 bases and J 6 bases, leaving 9 bases between the germline ends. Here the CDR3 reads CASSLGGLAEAFF. The CDR3 nucleotides are TGCGCCAGCAGCTTGGGGGGACTCGCTGAAGCTTTCTTT.

The V gene is TRBV30, the J gene TRBJ2-5; TRBD2 agrees at 7 bases. With V trimmed by 3 bases and J by 5 bases, 12 bases remained unmatched. Germline loops: CDR1 GTSNPN, CDR2 SVGIG (reference sequence). This CDR3 spans 15 amino acids. The CDR3: CAWSLGAGVAETQYF. The CDR3 nucleotides are TGTGCCTGGAGCCTCGGGGCGGGAGTGGCGGAGACCCAGTACTTC.

The chain links TRBV2 to TRBJ2-7; possible D gene TRBD1, 5 bases. From germline, CDR1 is SNHLY and CDR2 FYNNEI. This CDR3 spans 12 amino acids. V gave up 6 bases and J gave up 7 bases, with 13 bases separating them. This CDR3 reads CASRAAGWEQYF. The CDR3 DNA sequence: TGTGCCAGCAGGGCGGCAGGGTGGGAGCAGTACTTC.

This sequence joins TRBV7-9 and TRBJ2-7, with 9 bases aligning to TRBD2. CDR3 size: 15 residues. Looked up from germline, CDR1 is SEHNR and CDR2 is FQNEAQ (reference sequence). V shed 2 bases, J shed 5 bases, and the junction held 7 bases outside the gene matches. The CDR3 DNA is TGTGCCAGCAGCTTACATTGGCGGGGGGGCGACGAGCAGTACTTC. Its protein is CASSLHWRGGDEQYF. Looking up the rest from reference TRBV7-9 and TRBJ2-7 gives the full variable domain: DTGVSQNPRHKITKRGQNVTFRCDPISEHNRLYWYRQTLGQGPEFLTYFQNEAQLEKSRLLSDRFSAERPKGSFSTLEIQRTEQGDSAMYLCASSLHWRGGDEQYFGPGTRLTVT.

The chain joins TRBV2 to TRBJ1-2; D uncertain. This CDR3 region has 13 residues. Germline values: CDR1 SNHLY, CDR2 FYNNEI. This chain's CDR3 is CAMRRGEAYGYTF. The CDR3 coding sequence is TGTGCTATGAGGAGAGGAGAGGCCTATGGCTACACCTTC.

The chain is built from TRBV7-2 and TRBJ2-3, with 15 bases identical to TRBD2. The CDR3 is 17 amino acids. The V gene's germline CDR1 is SGHTA and CDR2 FQGNSA. Trimming took 4 bases from V and 3 from J; bases not matched to a gene: 5. The CDR3 DNA sequence: TGTGCCAGCAGCTCGGGACTAGCGGGAGGTAGGACAGATACGCAGTATTTT. Encoded protein: CASSSGLAGGRTDTQYF.

The chain links TRBV10-3 to TRBJ2-5, with 13 bases that match TRBD2. Trimming took 10 bases from V and 1 from J; bases not matched to a gene: 3. The CDR3 has 14 residues. Germline loops: CDR1 ENHRY, CDR2 SYGVKD. CDR3 DNA sequence: TGTGCCAGCGGGACTAGCGGGATCCAAGAGACCCAGTACTTC. It specifies CASGTSGIQETQYF.

The V gene is TRBV5-1, the J gene TRBJ2-7; the match to TRBD2 covers 8 bases. Germline values: CDR1 SGHRS, CDR2 YFSETQ. The J segment lost 4 bases and the V segment lost 1 base, leaving 7 bases of the junction unmatched. The CDR3 is 15 amino acids. CDR3 bases: TGCGCCAGCAGCTTGACAAGCGGGAGTAGGTACGAGCAGTACTTC. As protein: CASSLTSGSRYEQYF.

This clone has a count of ten or more. This chain connects TRBV6-5 to TRBJ1-2, with 11 bases that match TRBD1. The ends lost 2 bases at V and 6 bases at J; junction bases unmatched: 8. From germline, CDR1 is MNHEY and CDR2 SVGAGI. The CDR3 has 16 residues. The CDR3 DNA sequence: TGTGCCAGCAGTTACCCAGGGACAGGGGGGGAGAATGGCTACACCTTC. Translated: CASSYPGTGGENGYTF.

This CDR3 is CASSDGLAVYEQYF. The CDR3 region has the DNA TGTGCCAGCAGCGACGGACTAGCGGTCTACGAGCAGTACTTC. This chain links TRBV2 with TRBJ2-7; 10 bases line up with TRBD2. The CDR3 covers 14 residues. V lost 6 bases and J lost 3; bases outside the gene matches: 5. Germline V gene lookup returns CDR1 SNHLY and CDR2 FYNNEI.

The chain combines TRBV5-1 with TRBJ2-3, with D perhaps matching TRBD2 (6 bases). V was shortened by 4 bases and J by 0 bases, with 12 bases between the two germline ends. This CDR3 region has 15 residues. Per the germline V gene, CDR1 is SGHRS and CDR2 is YFSETQ. CDR3 bases: TGCGCCAGCAGCCGCGGGGTCACTAGCACAGATACGCAGTATTTT. Protein sequence: CASSRGVTSTDTQYF.

Only a few counts were recorded for this clone. J is TRBJ1-5 and V is TRBV6-5; 9 bases are shared with TRBD1. Germline-derived CDR1 and CDR2 are MNHEY and SVGAGI. V lost 6 bases and J lost 0; bases outside the gene matches: 3. The CDR3 covers 15 residues. The CDR3 region is CASSRTGDSNQPQHF. CDR3 nucleotides: TGTGCCAGCAGCCGGACAGGGGATAGCAATCAGCCCCAGCATTTT.

This rearrangement joins TRBV7-9 to TRBJ2-5, with 9 bases that match TRBD1. V was pared by 1 base and J by 5 bases, with 5 bases of the junction left unmatched. Germline CDR1 and CDR2: SEHNR and FQNEAQ (reference sequence). The CDR3 has 15 residues. The CDR3 sequence is CASSLGDRDAETQYF. The DNA of the CDR3 is TGTGCCAGCAGCTTAGGGGACAGGGATGCGGAGACCCAGTACTTC.

V usage is TRBV5-1 and J usage is TRBJ1-4; 8 bases line up with TRBD1. J lost 5 bases, V lost 4 bases, and 10 bases had no gene match. The CDR3 has 16 residues. In germline, CDR1 is SGHRS, CDR2 YFSETQ. This chain's CDR3 is CASSLGQAASNEKLFF. The DNA of the CDR3 is TGCGCCAGCAGCCTGGGACAGGCGGCTTCGAATGAAAAACTGTTTTTT. The full variable domain, its missing parts supplied by reference TRBV5-1 and TRBJ1-4, is KAGVTQTPRYLIKTRGQQVTLSCSPISGHRSVSWYQQTPGQGLQFLFEYFSETQRNKGNFPGRFSGRQFSNSRSEMNVSTLELGDSALYLCASSLGQAASNEKLFFGSGTQLSVL.

This rearrangement joins TRBV5-1 to TRBJ1-1, with 12 nucleotides matching TRBD1. The CDR3 has 18 amino acids. J gave up 4 bases and V 4 bases, and 14 bases lay outside the gene matches. From germline, CDR1 is SGHRS and CDR2 YFSETQ. The CDR3 here is CASSVPGTGGFSGTEAFF. DNA of the CDR3: TGCGCCAGCAGCGTTCCGGGGACAGGGGGCTTTAGTGGCACTGAAGCTTTCTTT.

As regards this clone: This CDR3 is missing its conserved last phenylalanine or tryptophan, likely due to a read error. No DNA is shown, since the ends of the CDR3 on it are uncertain; the CDR3 is the one TCRdb lists. This sequence joins TRBV11-2 and TRBJ2-7; the table gives TRBD2 as D, unverified against the DNA. Germline CDR1 SGHAT, CDR2 FQNNGV. The CDR3 is made up of 12 amino acids, end residues included. This chain's CDR3 is CASSSSTPSSCI.

This rearrangement joins TRBV27 to TRBJ1-1; the match to TRBD1 covers 8 bases. Germline V lookup: CDR1 MNHEY, CDR2 SMNVEV (reference sequence). The V segment lost 7 bases and the J segment 4 bases; nucleotides outside the gene matches: 5. The CDR3 extends over 13 amino acids. CDR3 protein: CASTRTGITEAFF. The CDR3 DNA sequence: TGTGCCAGCACGAGGACAGGGATCACTGAAGCTTTCTTT.

V gene TRBV5-1 combines with J gene TRBJ2-4, with TRBD2 matching 10 bases. This CDR3 comprises 16 residues. Looked up from germline, CDR1 is SGHRS and CDR2 is YFSETQ. V dropped 4 bases and J dropped 2; count of bases not matched to a gene: 6. The CDR3 is CASSMTSGRTKNIQYF. CDR3 nucleotides: TGCGCCAGCAGCATGACTAGCGGGCGAACCAAAAACATTCAGTACTTC.